This is a list of T cell receptor beta chains from one sample in a study of post-analysis software for immune sequencing data. TCRdb reprocessed the PCR reads via MiXCR and lists one record per CDR3 protein. The sample lists over 700,000 distinct CDR3 sequences; roughly 30% were seen once. The source material was blood. Receptor source: a girl aged 5-17 years with multiple sclerosis. The CDR3 runs from the conserved cysteine through the conserved F or W. D genes are given only for firm matches. Part of the rows lack a size; the others show once, few, many or a class for expanded clones.

v_gene: TRBV6-1; d_gene: -; j_gene: TRBJ1-2; len: 15; abundance: -; CDR3aa: CASSEALRTSYGYTF; CDR3nt: TGTGCCAGCAGTGAAGCGCTTAGGACATCTTATGGCTACACCTTC
v_gene: TRBV7-7; d_gene: -; j_gene: TRBJ2-1; len: 13; abundance: -; CDR3aa: CASSLGSHNEQFF; CDR3nt: TGTGCCAGCAGCTTAGGATCCCACAATGAGCAGTTCTTC
v_gene: TRBV4-3; d_gene: -; j_gene: TRBJ2-3; len: 16; abundance: few; CDR3aa: CASSQDDRQGTDTQYF; CDR3nt: TGCGCCAGCAGCCAAGATGACAGACAGGGCACAGATACGCAGTATTTT
v_gene: TRBV7-2; d_gene: -; j_gene: TRBJ2-1; len: 14; abundance: -; CDR3aa: CASSLRRIYNEQFF; CDR3nt: TGTGCCAGCAGCTTACGGAGGATCTACAATGAGCAGTTCTTC
v_gene: TRBV20-1; d_gene: TRBD2; j_gene: TRBJ2-1; len: 14; abundance: -; CDR3aa: CSARLAESYNEQFF; CDR3nt: TGCAGTGCCAGACTAGCGGAATCCTACAATGAGCAGTTCTTC
v_gene: TRBV9; d_gene: -; j_gene: TRBJ2-3; len: 14; abundance: many; CDR3aa: CASSVEGLTDTQYF; CDR3nt: TGTGCCAGCAGCGTAGAGGGGCTTACAGATACGCAGTATTTT
v_gene: TRBV12-3/TRBV12-4; d_gene: -; j_gene: TRBJ2-7; len: 15; abundance: -; CDR3aa: CASSTPRWGIYEQYF; CDR3nt: TGTGCCAGCAGCACCCCCAGGTGGGGGATCTACGAGCAGTACTTC
v_gene: TRBV7-9; d_gene: -; j_gene: TRBJ2-5; len: 15; abundance: few; CDR3aa: CASTGPGGTWETQYF; CDR3nt: TGTGCCAGCACCGGCCCTGGAGGCACCTGGGAGACCCAGTACTTC
v_gene: TRBV6-6; d_gene: TRBD1; j_gene: TRBJ2-5; len: 15; abundance: many; CDR3aa: CASSYWTGFGETQYF; CDR3nt: TGTGCCAGCAGTTACTGGACAGGGTTCGGAGAGACCCAGTACTTC
v_gene: TRBV20-1; d_gene: TRBD1; j_gene: TRBJ1-2; len: 13; abundance: few; CDR3aa: CSARSDRGYGYTF; CDR3nt: TGCAGTGCTAGGTCGGACAGGGGCTATGGCTACACCTTC
v_gene: TRBV20-1; d_gene: -; j_gene: TRBJ2-7; len: 12; abundance: -; CDR3aa: CSARDPTYEQYF; CDR3nt: TGCAGTGCTCGGGACCCAACCTACGAGCAGTACTTC
v_gene: TRBV3-1; d_gene: -; j_gene: TRBJ1-2; len: 16; abundance: few; CDR3aa: CASSQDVRAPGNGYTF; CDR3nt: TGTGCCAGCAGCCAAGATGTACGTGCACCGGGGAATGGCTACACCTTC
v_gene: TRBV9; d_gene: -; j_gene: TRBJ2-1; len: 15; abundance: few; CDR3aa: CASSVGVAPYNEQFF; CDR3nt: TGTGCCAGCAGCGTAGGGGTAGCGCCCTACAATGAGCAGTTCTTC
v_gene: TRBV7-2; d_gene: -; j_gene: TRBJ1-2; len: 17; abundance: -; CDR3aa: CASSLAMWRTRHYGYTF; CDR3nt: TGTGCCAGCAGCTTAGCCATGTGGAGGACGAGGCACTATGGCTACACCTTC
v_gene: TRBV28; d_gene: -; j_gene: TRBJ2-6; len: 14; abundance: -; CDR3aa: CASSPPSEANVLTF; CDR3nt: TGTGCCAGTAGTCCCCCCTCTGAGGCCAACGTCCTGACTTTC
v_gene: TRBV10-3; d_gene: -; j_gene: TRBJ1-1; len: 14; abundance: once; CDR3aa: CAISEWGANTEAFF; CDR3nt: TGTGCCATCAGTGAATGGGGGGCGAACACTGAAGCTTTCTTT
v_gene: TRBV20-1; d_gene: TRBD2; j_gene: TRBJ2-1; len: 16; abundance: -; CDR3aa: CSAREGQRIKGGEQFF; CDR3nt: TGCAGTGCTAGAGAGGGGCAGCGGATTAAGGGAGGGGAGCAGTTCTTC
v_gene: TRBV7-2; d_gene: -; j_gene: TRBJ1-1; len: 15; abundance: -; CDR3aa: CASSLPPGGNTEAFF; CDR3nt: TGTGCCAGCAGCTTACCCCCCGGGGGGAACACTGAAGCTTTCTTT
v_gene: TRBV19; d_gene: -; j_gene: TRBJ2-5; len: 12; abundance: -; CDR3aa: CASSREGWEQYF; CDR3nt: TGTGCCAGTAGTAGGGAAGGCTGGGAGCAGTACTTC
v_gene: TRBV19; d_gene: -; j_gene: TRBJ2-7; len: 13; abundance: -; CDR3aa: CASAGTFNHEQYF; CDR3nt: TGTGCCAGCGCCGGGACATTTAACCACGAGCAGTACTTC
v_gene: TRBV6-5; d_gene: -; j_gene: TRBJ1-1; len: 15; abundance: -; CDR3aa: CASNPSGGRTTEAFF; CDR3nt: TGTGCCAGCAACCCGTCCGGGGGAAGGACCACTGAAGCTTTCTTT
v_gene: TRBV10-3; d_gene: -; j_gene: TRBJ2-5; len: 15; abundance: few; CDR3aa: CAINRETGVQETQYF; CDR3nt: TGTGCCATCAATAGAGAGACAGGAGTCCAAGAGACCCAGTACTTC